The 11 T cell receptor beta chains presented below share a single source sample, sequenced in a study of response to subunit inactivated influenza vaccine. MiXCR, run by TCRdb on the RT-PCR reads, gives a single entry per CDR3 protein. The sample yields approximately 500,000 distinct CDR3 sequences, under 15% seen once. The material sequenced was PBMCs from blood, taken 45 days after vaccination. These receptors all come from a man over 45 who received an inactivated influenza vaccine.

This clonotype occurred a few times. The chain employs TRBV7-2 and TRBJ2-1; D uncertain. Trimming took 5 bases from V and 3 from J, leaving 11 bases between them. CDR1 and CDR2 (germline): SGHTA, FQGNSA. The CDR3 totals 14 residues. The CDR3 is CASSPMGIYNEQFF. The CDR3 DNA is TGTGCCAGCAGCCCGATGGGCATCTACAATGAGCAGTTCTTC.

Points on this clonotype: One junction end does not reproduce the germline sequence, and a read error may be involved. CDR3 loop: CCARDRAGENTGELFF. The CDR3 DNA is TGCTGTGCTAGAGATCGCGCAGGAGAGAACACCGGGGAGCTGTTTTTT. The chain joins TRBV20-1 to TRBJ2-2; no definite D call. The germline V gene encodes CDR1 DFQATT and CDR2 SNEGSKA (reference sequence). CDR3 length: 16 residues.

V is TRBV28 and J is TRBJ2-5; 7 bases match TRBD1. The V gene end was trimmed by 6 bases and the J gene end by 6 bases; junction bases not matched to a gene: 7. Per the germline V gene, CDR1 is MDHEN and CDR2 is SYDVKM. This CDR3 region has 13 residues. This chain's CDR3 is CASRPQGLQTQYF. Written as DNA, the CDR3 is TGTGCCAGCAGGCCACAGGGGTTGCAGACCCAGTACTTC. Complete variable domain (other parts from reference TRBV28 and TRBJ2-5): DVKVTQSSRYLVKRTGEKVFLECVQDMDHENMFWYRQDPGLGLRLIYFSYDVKMKEKGDIPEGYSVSREKKERFSLILESASTNQTSMYLCASRPQGLQTQYFGPGTRLLVL.

A few counts support this clonotype. The chain employs TRBV5-1 and TRBJ2-5; TRBD2 aligns across 9 bases. Germline V lookup: CDR1 SGHRS, CDR2 YFSETQ. This CDR3 is built from 16 residues. With V trimmed by 4 bases and J by 4 bases, 11 bases remained unmatched. This CDR3 is CASSPQTSGMGETQYF. The CDR3 DNA reads TGCGCCAGCAGCCCACAGACTAGCGGTATGGGAGAGACCCAGTACTTC.

The V call is TRBV20-1, the J call TRBJ1-1, with D maybe TRBD1 (5 bases). The V end was cut by 3 bases, the J end by 3 bases, with 14 bases between. This CDR3 has 14 amino acids. Germline V gene lookup returns CDR1 DFQATT and CDR2 SNEGSKA (reference sequence). CDR3 sequence reads: CSASEGSGDTEAFF. CDR3 bases: TGCAGTGCTAGTGAGGGGTCTGGGGACACTGAAGCTTTCTTT.

In its sample, this clonotype was seen a few times. The chain uses TRBV6-5 and TRBJ2-1; 12 bases agree with TRBD2. The V segment lost 0 bases and the J segment 9 bases; nucleotides outside the gene matches: 3. The CDR3 length is 15 residues. Per germline, CDR1 MNHEY and CDR2 SVGAGI. The CDR3 sequence: CASSYSLAGGFEQFF. The CDR3, as DNA: TGTGCCAGCAGTTACTCTCTAGCGGGGGGGTTTGAGCAGTTCTTC.

This clonotype was observed a few times. This chain joins TRBV3-1 and TRBJ2-1, with 13 bases fitting TRBD2. Germline values: CDR1 LGHDT, CDR2 YNNKEL (reference sequence). The CDR3 consists of 17 residues. Trimming took 0 bases from V and 6 from J; bases not matched to a gene: 5. The CDR3 DNA reads as TGTGCCAGCAGCCAAGACCGGTGGACTAGCGGGAGCAATGAGCAGTTCTTC. Protein: CASSQDRWTSGSNEQFF.

This clonotype came up a few times. The chain recombines TRBV6-2 or TRBV6-3 with TRBJ1-1; D may be TRBD1 (5 bases). This CDR3 contains 15 residues. V shed 0 bases and J shed 4 bases, with 12 bases lying between them. Per the germline V gene, CDR1 is MNHEY and CDR2 is SVGEGT. The CDR3 DNA is TGTGCCAGCAGTTACTCGTTGGGGGTTCCCACTGAAGCTTTCTTT. Its protein is CASSYSLGVPTEAFF.

This clonotype appeared a single time. The CDR3 loop is CASSQDGDRDYEQYF. Written as DNA, the CDR3 is TGCGCCAGCAGCCAAGATGGGGACAGGGACTACGAGCAGTACTTC. The chain joins TRBV4-3 to TRBJ2-7; 9 bases align to TRBD1. Germline CDR1 and CDR2: LGHNA and YSLEER. With 0 bases clipped from V and 3 bases from J, the junction kept 3 bases outside the gene matches. The CDR3 has 15 amino acids.

This sequence joins TRBV7-6 and TRBJ2-1, with D tentatively TRBD1 (5 bases). The CDR3 runs to 16 residues. Between the trimmed V and J ends, which lost 1 base and 6 bases, there was a span of 16 bases. Germline V CDR1 and CDR2: SGHVS, FNYEAQ. CDR3 sequence reads: CASSLERMTEFNEQFF. The CDR3 nucleotides read TGTGCCAGCAGCTTAGAGCGTATGACAGAGTTCAATGAGCAGTTCTTC. The entire variable domain, with the rest obtained from reference TRBV7-6 and TRBJ2-1, is as follows: GAGVSQSPRYKVTKRGQDVALRCDPISGHVSLYWYRQALGQGPEFLTYFNYEAQQDKSGLPNDRFSAERPEGSISTLTIQRTEQRDSAMYRCASSLERMTEFNEQFFGPGTRLTVL.

This clonotype came up a few times. The rearrangement uses TRBV2 and TRBJ2-2, with D possibly called TRBD1 or TRBD2 (5 bases each). CDR3 length: 15 amino acids. Trimming cost V 6 bases and J 4 bases, with 15 bases left between them. Germline assignment: CDR1 SNHLY and CDR2 FYNNEI. CDR3 bases: TGTGCCAGCAGGGCAACGGGGACGAGCACCGGGGAGCTGTTTTTT. Translating it yields CASRATGTSTGELFF.